A selection of T cell receptor beta chains follows, all from one sample in a study of T cell repertoires in Merkel cell carcinoma. Repertoires were generated with immunoSEQ multiplex PCR, while TCRdb's copy carries only in-frame clones and drops some. Here the sample spans around 14,000 clones, 76% being singletons. Sequenced material: tumor tissue. The receptors derive from an adult with Merkel cell carcinoma. The CDR3 runs from the conserved cysteine through the conserved F or W. D genes are given only for firm matches. Clone size, where shown, is once, few, many, or a class for clones that have expanded.

len	v_gene	j_gene	abundance	d_gene	CDR3nt	CDR3aa
12	TRBV19	TRBJ1-5	NA	NA	TGTGCCAGTAGTATGAGTAATCAGCCCCAGCATTTT	CASSMSNQPQHF
17	TRBV15	TRBJ2-2	NA	TRBD2	TGTGCCACCAGCAGATCGGGACTAGCGGGAGGTATCGGGGAGCTGTTTTTT	CATSRSGLAGGIGELFF
16	TRBV11-3	TRBJ1-1	NA	NA	TGTGCCAGCAGCTTAGTGCAGGGGCGAAGAGTAACTGAAGCTTTCTTT	CASSLVQGRRVTEAFF
15	TRBV5-1	TRBJ1-1	NA	NA	TGCGCCAGCAGCTTGTCGCCCGGACAGTGGCTTGAAGCTTTCTTT	CASSLSPGQWLEAFF
15	TRBV7-2	TRBJ2-2	NA	TRBD2	TGTGCCAGCAGCTCGTCGGGGGGAAGCACCGGGGAGCTGTTTTTT	CASSSSGGSTGELFF
19	TRBV4-2	TRBJ1-4	NA	TRBD1	TGTGCCAGCAGCCTCAGAGGATGGGACAGGTCGTCAACTAATGAAAAACTGTTTTTT	CASSLRGWDRSSTNEKLFF
13	TRBV10-3	TRBJ2-3	medium-sized	NA	TGTGCCATCAGTGAGCCCAAGAGGGCTACGCAGTATTTT	CAISEPKRATQYF
14	TRBV7-2	TRBJ1-2	NA	NA	TGTGCCAGCAGCTCCGACACACAGGGAACTGGCTACACCTTC	CASSSDTQGTGYTF
14	TRBV6-5	TRBJ1-1	NA	NA	TGTGCCAGCAGTTACTCGGAACAGAACACTGAAGCTTTCTTT	CASSYSEQNTEAFF
11	TRBV28	TRBJ1-5	NA	NA	TGTGCCAGCAGTTTGAATCAGCCCCAGCATTTT	CASSLNQPQHF
15	TRBV6-5	TRBJ1-4	NA	NA	TGTGCCAGCAGTCCTCCTTTGGGGAAAAGCGAAAAACTGTTTTTT	CASSPPLGKSEKLFF
11	TRBV20-1	TRBJ1-1	NA	NA	TGCAGTGCTACAGGGAACACTGAAGCTTTCTTT	CSATGNTEAFF
16	TRBV7-9	TRBJ2-3	once	TRBD2	TGTGCCAGCAGCTTAGGGGAGGGAACTAGGACAGATACGCAGTATTTT	CASSLGEGTRTDTQYF
16	TRBV7-7	TRBJ2-2	NA	TRBD1	TGTGCTAGCAGCTTAGAGACAGGGACGAGCACCGGGGAGCTGTTTTTT	CASSLETGTSTGELFF
17	TRBV10-3	TRBJ2-2	NA	TRBD2	TGTGCCACCGGGACCCAACTAGCGGGAGTTATTACCGGGGAGCTGTTTTTT	CATGTQLAGVITGELFF
13	TRBV2	TRBJ1-1	NA	NA	TGTGCCAGCATACGGGTCTTGAACACTGAAGCTTTCTTT	CASIRVLNTEAFF
16	TRBV19	TRBJ2-3	once	TRBD2	TGTGCCAGTAGCGACCCGGGACTAGCGGGGACAGATACGCAGTATTTT	CASSDPGLAGTDTQYF